These 8 T cell receptor beta chains originate from one sample sequenced in a study of blood T cells in healthy people across ages. Next came a second PCR, run for about 7 to 12 cycles, which used a sample-barcoded 5' primer along with a J-beta primer mix. TCRdb re-called the 5' RACE reads through MiXCR, storing one row per CDR3 protein. The sample records hundreds of thousands of distinct CDR3 sequences, 62% being singletons. The sequenced sample consisted of blood. These TCRs come from a man aged 25 to 45 in good health.

The V call is TRBV6-6, the J call TRBJ2-5; 9 positions agree with TRBD2. Germline V CDR1 and CDR2: MNHNY, SVGAGI (reference sequence). The CDR3 is made up of 16 amino acids. Germline trimming cut 5 bases from V and 2 bases from J; bases unmatched to any gene: 9. CDR3 nucleotide sequence: TGTGCCAGCAGTAGACAAGCGGGGGGCCCTCAAGAGACCCAGTACTTC. Protein product: CASSRQAGGPQETQYF.

This clonotype was counted between two and nine times. V and J are TRBV3-1 and TRBJ2-5, with 11 bases identical to TRBD2. Unmatched junction bases numbered 4, after V lost 4 bases and J lost 0 bases. The CDR3 spans 16 residues. CDR1 and CDR2 (germline): LGHDT, YNNKEL (reference sequence). The CDR3 reads CASSPGLAEYQETQYF. As DNA, the CDR3 is TGTGCCAGCAGCCCGGGACTAGCGGAATACCAAGAGACCCAGTACTTC.

The V gene is TRBV6-2 or TRBV6-3, the J gene TRBJ2-2; D call uncertain. The germline V and J ends were trimmed by 7 bases and 6 bases, with 21 bases remaining between them. This CDR3 has 16 amino acids. The germline gives CDR1 MNHEY, CDR2 SVGEGT. Here the CDR3 reads CASTTSSTLIAGELFF. The CDR3 coding sequence is TGTGCCAGCACTACAAGCTCGACTCTAATCGCCGGGGAGCTGTTTTTT.

The chain employs TRBV28 and TRBJ2-3; 10 positions agree with TRBD1. This CDR3 comprises 17 residues. V lost 4 bases, J lost 6 bases, and 13 bases stayed unmatched. Germline V lookup: CDR1 MDHEN, CDR2 SYDVKM. Here the CDR3 DNA reads TGTGCCAGCAGTTACCCTTGGACAGGGGGTTCCACGGATACGCAGTATTTT. It codes for CASSYPWTGGSTDTQYF.

This clonotype was observed many times. The CDR3 DNA is TGTGCCAGCAGCCCCCCCGGGACAGTCTCCTACGAGCAGTACTTC. Translating gives CASSPPGTVSYEQYF. The chain combines TRBV9 with TRBJ2-7, with 7 bases lining up with TRBD1. The CDR3 length is 15 residues. Germline CDR1 SGDLS, CDR2 YYNGEE. V lost 4 bases to trimming and J lost 0 bases; unmatched junction nucleotides: 7.

This clonotype occurred once. The CDR3 loop reads CASSQLTSGARTDTQYF. The CDR3, as DNA: TGTGCCAGCAGCCAGCTCACTAGCGGGGCACGCACAGATACGCAGTATTTT. The rearrangement uses TRBV9 and TRBJ2-3, with TRBD2 matching over 10 bases. The CDR3 loop spans 17 amino acids. Germline trimming cut 4 bases from V and 1 base from J; bases unmatched to any gene: 9. CDR1 and CDR2 from the germline V gene are SGDLS and YYNGEE.

Only a few counts were recorded for this clonotype. The rearrangement uses TRBV5-6 and TRBJ2-6; 10 bases map to TRBD1. From germline, CDR1 is SGHDT and CDR2 YYEEEE. After removal of 5 bases from V and 12 bases from J, the junction contained 11 bases not matched to a gene. The CDR3 spans 15 residues. The DNA for the CDR3 is TGTGCCAGCAGTTATGGGGACAGGGGTTTCGGCGTCCTGACTTTC. Translating it yields CASSYGDRGFGVLTF.

The chain couples TRBV20-1 to TRBJ2-5; D may be TRBD2 (5 bases). The CDR3 runs 11 residues. Per germline, CDR1 DFQATT and CDR2 SNEGSKA (reference sequence). Between the trimmed V and J ends, which lost 6 bases and 5 bases, there was a span of 10 bases. This CDR3 reads CSAWTLETQYF. The CDR3 coding sequence is TGCAGTGCCTGGACTTTGGAGACCCAGTACTTC.